This passage covers 23 T cell receptor beta chains from one sample sequenced in a study of blood T cell repertoires in COVID-19. Method: immunoSEQ multiplex PCR; TCRdb's copy keeps in-frame clones and lacks some. Among roughly 80,000 clones listed, around nine tenths were seen once. Specimen: peripheral blood. The source is a woman aged 80 or over with active or convalescent COVID-19.

The V and J genes are TRBV7-9 and TRBJ2-7; the D is unclear. V was clipped by 5 bases and J by 5 bases, with 13 bases between them. The length of the CDR3 is 13 residues. Germline CDR1 SEHNR, CDR2 FQNEAQ (reference sequence). DNA of the CDR3: TGTGCCAGCAGCCCAAGTCCTGGCAACGAGCAGTACTTC. This encodes CASSPSPGNEQYF. Full variable domain (outside the CDR3, taken from reference TRBV7-9 and TRBJ2-7): DTGVSQNPRHKITKRGQNVTFRCDPISEHNRLYWYRQTLGQGPEFLTYFQNEAQLEKSRLLSDRFSAERPKGSFSTLEIQRTEQGDSAMYLCASSPSPGNEQYFGPGTRLTVT.

V usage is TRBV5-1 and J usage is TRBJ2-7, with 7 bases fitting TRBD2. The germline CDR1 and CDR2 sequences are SGHRS and YFSETQ. V trimming: 5 bases; J trimming: 0 bases; junction bases outside the gene matches: 11. This CDR3 spans 16 amino acids. CDR3 sequence (DNA): TGCGCCAGCAGTATGGAACTAGCGCGAATCTCCTACGAGCAGTACTTC. Translating gives CASSMELARISYEQYF.

The chain combines TRBV28 with TRBJ2-1, with 7 bases matching TRBD1. This CDR3 has 17 residues. V shed 5 bases, J shed 7 bases, and the junction held 17 bases outside the gene matches. Germline CDR1 MDHEN, CDR2 SYDVKM. The CDR3 nucleotides are TGTGCCAGCAGTCAACAGGGGCAGTGGGGCCGCTGGAATGAGCAGTTCTTC. Encoded protein: CASSQQGQWGRWNEQFF. Variable domain in full (rest from reference TRBV28 and TRBJ2-1): DVKVTQSSRYLVKRTGEKVFLECVQDMDHENMFWYRQDPGLGLRLIYFSYDVKMKEKGDIPEGYSVSREKKERFSLILESASTNQTSMYLCASSQQGQWGRWNEQFFGPGTRLTVL.

This clone has a handful of counts. The chain employs TRBV12-3 or TRBV12-4 and TRBJ1-2; D gene ambiguous. The CDR3 covers 13 residues. V was cut by 3 bases and J by 4 bases, with 9 bases left in between. The CDR3 protein is CASSFSGSYGYTF. CDR3 bases: TGTGCCAGCAGTTTTTCGGGAAGCTATGGCTACACCTTC.

The chain has TRBV7-2 and TRBJ2-2; D perhaps matches TRBD2 (6 bases). This CDR3 contains 16 residues. The V end was cut by 5 bases, the J end by 5 bases, with 18 bases between. Germline V gene sequence: CDR1 SGHTA, CDR2 FQGNSA. The CDR3 sequence is CASSVGPFAGTGELFF. As DNA, the CDR3 is TGTGCCAGCAGCGTAGGCCCCTTCGCGGGGACCGGGGAGCTGTTTTTT.

The chain is built from TRBV5-4 and TRBJ2-1, with D perhaps TRBD1 (5 bases). The CDR3 totals 13 residues. The V gene lost 4 bases and the J gene lost 4 bases, with 9 bases spanning the gap. Looked up from germline, CDR1 is SGHNT and CDR2 is YYREEE (reference sequence). DNA for the CDR3: TGTGCCAGCAGCCTCTCAGGGTACAATGAGCAGTTCTTC. Amino acids: CASSLSGYNEQFF.

The chain couples TRBV6-6 to TRBJ2-7; TRBD1 matches at 9 bases. Per germline, CDR1 MNHNY and CDR2 SVGAGI (reference sequence). V trimming: 6 bases; J trimming: 6 bases; junction bases outside the gene matches: 9. This CDR3 region has 14 residues. CDR3 region: CASRITGTGTEQYF. The CDR3, as DNA: TGTGCCAGCAGGATAACCGGGACAGGGACCGAGCAGTACTTC.

V and J are TRBV6-2 or TRBV6-3 and TRBJ2-7; the D gene is possibly TRBD1 (6 bases). Looked up from germline, CDR1 is MNHEY and CDR2 is SVGEGT. The V and J ends lost 2 bases and 7 bases respectively, with 21 bases between them. CDR3 length equals 16 residues. CDR3 nucleotide sequence: TGTGCCAGCAGTTACGGACAGTACCCAAGGTCGGGTGAGCAGTACTTC. Translation: CASSYGQYPRSGEQYF.

The rearrangement links TRBV5-1 to TRBJ2-5; TRBD2 is a possible D gene (6 bases). Germline CDR1 reads SGHRS; CDR2 reads YFSETQ. There are 14 residues in the CDR3. V was trimmed by 4 bases and J by 3 bases, leaving 13 bases between them. The CDR3 loop is CASSRAGIKETQYF. The CDR3 region has the DNA TGCGCCAGCAGCCGGGCGGGGATCAAAGAGACCCAGTACTTC.

The CDR3 coding sequence is TGCGCCAGCAGCTTGGAGGGCGGGAGTCGCACAGATACGCAGTATTTT. This translates into CASSLEGGSRTDTQYF. The chain uses TRBV5-1 and TRBJ2-3; 7 bases line up with TRBD2. The CDR3 is 16 residues long. Germline CDR1 reads SGHRS; CDR2 reads YFSETQ. The ends lost 0 bases at V and 1 base at J; junction bases unmatched: 5.

The J gene is TRBJ2-5, the V gene TRBV7-3; 11 nucleotides line up with TRBD1. The CDR3 runs 14 residues. Per the germline V gene, CDR1 is SGHTA and CDR2 is FQGTGA. The V segment lost 6 bases and the J segment 6 bases; nucleotides outside the gene matches: 6. The CDR3 sequence is CASRGTGGRQTQYF. The CDR3 DNA follows: TGTGCCAGCAGGGGGACAGGGGGACGGCAGACCCAGTACTTC.

The chain uses TRBV19 and TRBJ2-1; 11 positions match TRBD1. Germline assignment: CDR1 LNHDA and CDR2 SQIVND (reference sequence). V dropped 5 bases and J dropped 8; count of bases not matched to a gene: 11. The CDR3 has 16 residues. CDR3 nucleotide sequence: TGTGCCAGTAGTCCGAGCCGGGACAGGGGGAACGATGAGCAGTTCTTC. Its translation is CASSPSRDRGNDEQFF.

This clone came up once. The chain combines TRBV9 with TRBJ2-1; perhaps TRBD2 as D (7 bases). Trimming shortened V by 4 bases and J by 11 bases, and 16 bases separated the two germline ends. This CDR3 is 13 amino acids long. The germline CDR1 and CDR2 sequences are SGDLS and YYNGEE. The DNA of the CDR3 is TGTGCCAGCAGCTCCGTGGGGGGGCCTCAGCAGTTCTTC. Residues: CASSSVGGPQQFF. Full variable domain (outside the CDR3, taken from reference TRBV9 and TRBJ2-1): DSGVTQTPKHLITATGQRVTLRCSPRSGDLSVYWYQQSLDQGLQFLIQYYNGEERAKGNILERFSAQQFPDLHSELNLSSLELGDSALYFCASSSVGGPQQFFGPGTRLTVL.

The chain has TRBV20-1 and TRBJ2-5; 7 positions agree with TRBD2. The CDR3 is 15 amino acids. Trimming took 3 bases from V and 5 from J; bases not matched to a gene: 12. Germline CDR1 and CDR2: DFQATT and SNEGSKA (reference sequence). The CDR3 DNA reads TGCAGTGCTAGTCGCGAAGCGGGGCTCGGGGAGACCCAGTACTTC. Its translation: CSASREAGLGETQYF.

V gene TRBV19 combines with J gene TRBJ2-7, with 9 nucleotides matching TRBD1. The germline V gene has CDR1 LNHDA and CDR2 SQIVND (reference sequence). The V gene end was trimmed by 6 bases and the J gene end by 3 bases; junction bases not matched to a gene: 6. The CDR3 extends over 14 amino acids. The CDR3 coding sequence is TGTGCCAGTAGAATCGGGACAGGGAACTACGAGCAGTACTTC. As protein: CASRIGTGNYEQYF.

The V and J genes are TRBV18 and TRBJ2-2, with 8 bases aligning to TRBD2. This CDR3 comprises 16 residues. The germline V gene has CDR1 KGHSH and CDR2 LQKENI. V was clipped by 1 base and J by 5 bases; unmatched bases: 6. This chain's CDR3 is CASSPLTSVVTGELFF. The CDR3 bases are TGTGCCAGCTCACCACTGACTAGCGTCGTAACCGGGGAGCTGTTTTTT.

V and J are TRBV15 and TRBJ1-6; TRBD1 is a possible D gene (5 bases). The CDR3 runs 14 residues. Germline assignment: CDR1 LNHNV and CDR2 YYDKDF (reference sequence). V gave up 1 base and J gave up 9 bases, with 10 bases separating them. CDR3 DNA: TGTGCCACCAGCAGAGCTGCAGGGCTTTCACCCCTCCACTTT. This gives the protein CATSRAAGLSPLHF.

This chain connects TRBV6-2 or TRBV6-3 to TRBJ2-7, with a weak D call TRBD1 (5 bases). The CDR3 loop spans 13 amino acids. Trimming pared 2 bases from V and 3 bases from J, leaving 8 bases between. The V gene's germline CDR1 is MNHEY and CDR2 SVGEGT. CDR3 nucleotides: TGTGCCAGCAGTTACGGAAGGGGCTACGAGCAGTACTTC. Translated: CASSYGRGYEQYF.

V is TRBV5-1 and J is TRBJ2-7; D is possibly TRBD1 (6 bases). V lost 3 bases and J 3 bases, leaving 16 bases between the germline ends. The CDR3 sequence is 15 residues long. Germline CDR1 reads SGHRS; CDR2 reads YFSETQ. The CDR3 DNA reads as TGCGCCAGCAGCTCGGACCCGGGACACCTCTACGAGCAGTACTTC. This translates into CASSSDPGHLYEQYF. Full variable domain (remainder filled in from reference TRBV5-1 and TRBJ2-7): KAGVTQTPRYLIKTRGQQVTLSCSPISGHRSVSWYQQTPGQGLQFLFEYFSETQRNKGNFPGRFSGRQFSNSRSEMNVSTLELGDSALYLCASSSDPGHLYEQYFGPGTRLTVT.

As concerns this clone: The same CDR3 is also encoded by other DNA sequences in this sample. The chain combines TRBV18 with TRBJ1-1; 11 positions agree with TRBD1. Germline assignment: CDR1 KGHSH and CDR2 LQKENI. Trimming removed 2 bases from V and 5 bases from J; junction bases left unmatched: 1. This CDR3 spans 14 amino acids. The CDR3 loop is CASSPGTGGTEAFF. CDR3 nucleotides: TGTGCCAGCTCACCAGGGACAGGGGGGACTGAAGCTTTCTTT.

The chain uses TRBV3-1 (or the pseudogene TRBV3-2) and TRBJ1-1, with 8 bases lining up with TRBD1. CDR3 length equals 14 residues. V lost 3 bases to trimming and J lost 10 bases; unmatched junction nucleotides: 10. Per the germline V gene, CDR1 is LGHDT and CDR2 is YNNKEL (reference sequence). The CDR3 DNA reads as TGTGCCAGCAGCCACCTCGGACAGGGCGGGCGAGCTTTCTTT. Its translation is CASSHLGQGGRAFF.

V is TRBV19 and J is TRBJ2-3; D possibly corresponds to TRBD1 (5 bases). This CDR3 has 15 amino acids. V was shortened by 4 bases and J by 0 bases, with 11 bases between the two germline ends. CDR1 and CDR2 from the germline V gene are LNHDA and SQIVND (reference sequence). CDR3 in amino acids: CASSSLDTSTDTQYF. As DNA, the CDR3 is TGTGCCAGTAGTAGCTTGGACACTAGCACAGATACGCAGTATTTT.

This sequence joins TRBV7-2 and TRBJ2-3; the D gene is possibly TRBD1 (6 bases). This CDR3 has 14 amino acids. V gave up 4 bases and J gave up 0 bases, with 8 bases separating them. Germline loops: CDR1 SGHTA, CDR2 FQGNSA. CDR3 loop: CASSYRDSTDTQYF. For the CDR3, the DNA is TGTGCCAGCAGCTACAGGGATAGCACAGATACGCAGTATTTT.